The sequence of this T cell receptor (beta chain) was determined in a study of blood T cell repertoires in COVID-19. Study information: Acute and convalescent COVID-19 specimens originated in the United States, Italy and Spain. PBMCs, B-cell-depleted T cells, or T cells were the source of the cDNA or gDNA that made up the material.

This clone showed up just a few times. With V trimmed by 3 bases and J by 7 bases, 12 bases remained unmatched. CDR1 and CDR2 from the germline V gene are DFQATT and SNEGSKA (reference sequence). CDR3 length equals 15 residues. Methods used by the authors: Amplification of reference gene primers was used by the study to estimate nucleated cell counts. The data were produced by immunoSEQ multiplex PCR, yet TCRdb's version contains in-frame clones alone and is incomplete. V and J calls and clone size are given by that table; D and trimming were obtained from the DNA. This sample has 190,000 or so clones, with around 83% found just once.

This TCR came from a man aged 50-60 years with active or convalescent COVID-19. V is TRBV20-1 and J is TRBJ2-1; TRBD2 aligns across 7 bases. Material for sequencing was peripheral blood. This chain's CDR3 is CSASDLGGPKNEQFF. CDR3 DNA sequence: TGCAGTGCTAGTGATTTGGGAGGGCCTAAGAATGAGCAGTTCTTC.